This T cell receptor beta chain was retrieved from a study of monozygotic twins with inflammatory bowel disease. Germline CDR1 reads SGHAT; CDR2 reads FQNNGV. CDR3 length: 15 amino acids. In eight separate reactions per sample, cDNA was generated. Reanalyzing the 5' RACE reads, TCRdb keeps one entry per CDR3 protein, without DNA. Its table lists 110,000 to 150,000 distinct CDR3 sequences. Comments on this clonotype: Its antigen is unknown.

Blood was drawn once per donor, and each sample measured under 3 ml. Study outcomes and limitations: Comparison of concordant versus discordant twins revealed no difference in repertoire similarity, possibly due to limited power. Fewer shared clonotypes with others were found in IBD patients than in healthy twins, especially with disease activity.

Specimen: blood. The TCR sequence derives from a human donor with ulcerative colitis or Crohn's disease, or a healthy co-twin of an affected twin (not recorded which). This sequence joins TRBV11-2 and TRBJ1-5. This CDR3 is CASSLGQNSNQPQHF.